This is a list of T cell receptor beta chains from one sample in a study of blood T cell repertoires in COVID-19. Using immunoSEQ multiplex PCR, the repertoire was profiled, and TCRdb retains in-frame clones only, with some absent. The table lists some 150,000 clones, roughly 88% of them singletons. Sequences were obtained from peripheral blood. These receptors were collected from a woman aged 60 to 75 with COVID-19, enrolled during active disease. Each CDR3 is given with its conserved first and last residue. A D gene is named only where the DNA matches it firmly. Rows give clone size only sometimes, using once, few, many, or a class for an expanded clone.

CDR3 length	D gene	J gene	clone size	V gene	CDR3 DNA	CDR3 protein
10	TRBD1	TRBJ1-1	NA	TRBV29-1	TGCAGCGTTACAGGGGCTGAAGCTTTCTTT	CSVTGAEAFF
14	NA	TRBJ1-1	NA	TRBV2	TGTGCCAGCAGTGACTTTGGAGGGAATACTGAAGCTTTCTTT	CASSDFGGNTEAFF
16	NA	TRBJ2-5	NA	TRBV14	TGTGCCAGCAGCTCTGCGAGGGCTAGCGTCGGGGAGACCCAGTACTTC	CASSSARASVGETQYF
15	TRBD1	TRBJ1-4	once	TRBV5-5	TGTGCCAGCAGCTTTGCGACAGGGTGGAGGGAAAAACTGTTTTTT	CASSFATGWREKLFF
14	TRBD1	TRBJ2-1	NA	TRBV6-5	TGTGCCAGCAATAGGGACAGGGCCTACAATGAGCAGTTCTTC	CASNRDRAYNEQFF
14	NA	TRBJ2-1	NA	TRBV29-1	TGCAGCGTTGATTTTAGCGGTGGCTCCAATGAGCAGTTCTTC	CSVDFSGGSNEQFF
13	NA	TRBJ1-6	NA	TRBV10-1	TGCGCCAGCAGTGCGGGAGTCCTTTCACCCCTCCACTTT	CASSAGVLSPLHF
14	NA	TRBJ1-5	NA	TRBV4-1	TGCGCCAGCAGCCAAGCACAGGGCAATCAGCCCCAGCATTTT	CASSQAQGNQPQHF
15	NA	TRBJ1-3	NA	TRBV4-1	TGCGCCAGCAGCCAGGACAGCCTCTCTGGAAACACCATATATTTT	CASSQDSLSGNTIYF
15	NA	TRBJ1-3	NA	TRBV3-1/TRBV3-2	TGTGCCAGCAGCCAAGACGGGAACTCTGGAAACACCATATATTTT	CASSQDGNSGNTIYF
14	TRBD1	TRBJ1-1	NA	TRBV3-1/TRBV3-2	TGTGCCAGCAGCCAGGGACAGCAGAACACTGAAGCTTTCTTT	CASSQGQQNTEAFF
14	NA	TRBJ1-2	NA	TRBV6-1	TGTGCCAGCAGTGAGACAGGTCGCAACTATGGCTACACCTTC	CASSETGRNYGYTF
15	TRBD1	TRBJ1-2	NA	TRBV19	TGTGCCAGTAGCATTTACAGGGGGCCTTCCTATGGCTACACCTTC	CASSIYRGPSYGYTF
16	TRBD1	TRBJ2-7	many	TRBV3-1/TRBV3-2	TGTGCCAGCAGCCTAAGGACAGGGGGCCACCCAGAGGAGCAGTACTTC	CASSLRTGGHPEEQYF
17	TRBD2	TRBJ2-3	NA	TRBV6-2/TRBV6-3	TGTGCCAGCAGCCGCCAAAGGAAAGCGGGATACACAGATACGCAGTATTTT	CASSRQRKAGYTDTQYF